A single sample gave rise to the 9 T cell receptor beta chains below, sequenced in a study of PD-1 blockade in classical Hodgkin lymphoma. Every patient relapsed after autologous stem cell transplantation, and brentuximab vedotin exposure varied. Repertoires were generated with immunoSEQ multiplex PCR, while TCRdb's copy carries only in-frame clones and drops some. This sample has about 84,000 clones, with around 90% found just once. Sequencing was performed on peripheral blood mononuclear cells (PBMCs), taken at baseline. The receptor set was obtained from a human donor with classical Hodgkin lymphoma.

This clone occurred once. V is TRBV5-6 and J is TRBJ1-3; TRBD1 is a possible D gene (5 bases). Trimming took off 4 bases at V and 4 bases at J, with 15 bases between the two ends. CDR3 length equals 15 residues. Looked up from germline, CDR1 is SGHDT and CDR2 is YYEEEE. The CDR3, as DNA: TGTGCCAGCAGCCCATGGGGCGGAAGGGGAAACACCATATATTTT. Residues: CASSPWGGRGNTIYF.

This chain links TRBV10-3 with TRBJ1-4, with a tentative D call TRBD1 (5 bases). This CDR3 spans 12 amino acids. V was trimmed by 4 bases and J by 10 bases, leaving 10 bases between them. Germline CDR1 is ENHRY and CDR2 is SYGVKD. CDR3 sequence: CAISGTSGKLFF. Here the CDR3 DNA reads TGTGCCATCAGTGGGACAAGTGGAAAACTGTTTTTT.

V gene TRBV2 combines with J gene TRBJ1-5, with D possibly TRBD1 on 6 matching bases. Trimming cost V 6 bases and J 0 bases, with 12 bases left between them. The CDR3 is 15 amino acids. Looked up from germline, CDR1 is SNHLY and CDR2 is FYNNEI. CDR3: CASSGDTHSNQPQHF. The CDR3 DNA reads TGTGCCAGCAGCGGGGACACACATAGCAATCAGCCCCAGCATTTT.

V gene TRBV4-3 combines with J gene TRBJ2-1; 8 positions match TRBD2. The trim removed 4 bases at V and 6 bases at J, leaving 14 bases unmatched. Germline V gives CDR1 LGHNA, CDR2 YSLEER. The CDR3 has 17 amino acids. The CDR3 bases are TGCGCCAGCAGCCCCCGGGAGGGACTAGTAGGAACCAATGAGCAGTTCTTC. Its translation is CASSPREGLVGTNEQFF.

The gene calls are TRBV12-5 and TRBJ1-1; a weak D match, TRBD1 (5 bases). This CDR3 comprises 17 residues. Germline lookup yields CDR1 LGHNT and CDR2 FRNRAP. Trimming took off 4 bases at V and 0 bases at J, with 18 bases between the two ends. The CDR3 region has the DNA TGTGCTAGTGGTTCAACCAATTCGACAGCTATGAACACTGAAGCTTTCTTT. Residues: CASGSTNSTAMNTEAFF.

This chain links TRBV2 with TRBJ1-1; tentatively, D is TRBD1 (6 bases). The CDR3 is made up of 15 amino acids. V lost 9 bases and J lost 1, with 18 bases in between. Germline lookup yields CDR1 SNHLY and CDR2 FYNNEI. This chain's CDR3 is CASGRSGGRNTEAFF. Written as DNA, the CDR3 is TGTGCCAGTGGCAGAAGCGGGGGCAGGAACACTGAAGCTTTCTTT.

The CDR3 nucleotides read TGCGCCAGCAGTGAAGGCCCGGCCAATGAGCAGTTCTTC. This encodes CASSEGPANEQFF. This chain connects TRBV10-2 to TRBJ2-1; no clear D gene. CDR3 length equals 13 residues. The germline V gene encodes CDR1 WSHSY and CDR2 SAAADI. V shed 3 bases and J shed 6 bases, with 9 bases lying between them.

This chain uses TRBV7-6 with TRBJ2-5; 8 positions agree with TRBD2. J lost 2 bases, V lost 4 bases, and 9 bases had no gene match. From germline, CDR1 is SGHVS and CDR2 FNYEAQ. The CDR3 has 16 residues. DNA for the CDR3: TGTGCCAGCAGCTCGGGGGGGGCGGGATTGCAAGAGACCCAGTACTTC. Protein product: CASSSGGAGLQETQYF.

The CDR3 region is CASSVEGAYGYTF. The CDR3 DNA reads as TGTGCCAGCAGCGTGGAGGGAGCCTATGGCTACACCTTC. The chain links TRBV9 to TRBJ1-2; no firm D call. Germline-derived CDR1 and CDR2 are SGDLS and YYNGEE. This CDR3 region has 13 residues. The V end was cut by 2 bases, the J end by 4 bases, with 9 bases between.